The source of this T cell receptor beta chain is a study of blood T cells in healthy people across ages. The CDR3 length is 17 residues. CDR1 and CDR2 from the germline V gene are SGHTA and FQGNSA. Study conclusions and caveats: Across the age range, TCR beta diversity per million T cells fell in a roughly linear way.

A note on this clonotype: Its target is unknown.

A second about 7 to 12 cycle PCR used barcoded and J-beta primers. TCRdb recomputed calls from the 5' RACE reads with MiXCR, one row per CDR3 protein. This sample has approximately 2,000,000 distinct CDR3 sequences, with about 39% found just once. This sequence originates from a human donor in good health. The J gene is TRBJ2-4, the V gene TRBV7-2; TRBD2 matches at 9 bases. The DNA end is a closer match to TRBJ2-5, so the J assignment may be wrong. Sequences were obtained from blood. CDR3 in DNA: TGTGCCAGCAGCCTCCTCTTCGAGACTAGCGGCCAAGAGACCCAGTACTTC. It is translated as CASSLLFETSGQETQYF.